Presented here are 16 T cell receptor beta chains from one specimen sequenced in a study of blood T cells in healthy people across ages. Then a second PCR, running roughly 6 to 11 cycles, was carried out with a sample-barcoded 5' primer and a J-beta primer mix. In TCRdb, the 5' RACE reads were re-called with MiXCR into one record per CDR3 protein. The sample yields about a million distinct CDR3 sequences, roughly 51% seen once. The sequencing sample was made of blood. The receptor source for this set is a woman aged 55-69 years in good health.

The chain recombines TRBV4-3 with TRBJ2-1; unclear D gene. Matching the DNA end better, TRBJ2-7 makes the J call doubtful. This CDR3 comprises 14 residues. CDR1 LGHNA and CDR2 YSLEER come from the germline V gene. CDR3 nucleotides: TGCGCCAGCAGCCAAAAAGGATGGTACAATGAGCAGTACTTC. Translated: CASSQKGWYNEQYF.

This chain uses TRBV7-9 with TRBJ1-4; D may be TRBD1 (5 bases). Germline CDR1 SEHNR, CDR2 FQNEAQ (reference sequence). CDR3 length: 14 amino acids. Deletions cut 6 bases from V and 8 bases from J, with 16 bases between. The CDR3, as DNA: TGTGCCAGCAGTACCGGGGGAGTAAACGAAAAACTGTTTTTT. Translation gives CASSTGGVNEKLFF.

This clonotype has only a few counts. This chain links TRBV20-1 with TRBJ2-1; 8 bases match TRBD1. There are 14 residues in the CDR3. The germline V gene has CDR1 DFQATT and CDR2 SNEGSKA (reference sequence). V gave up 4 bases and J gave up 6 bases; unmatched junction bases: 8. CDR3 coding DNA: TGCAGTGCTACCGACAGGGGAAGGGGCAATGAGCAGTTCTTC. Translated: CSATDRGRGNEQFF.

The table lists this clonotype with a few counts. The chain couples TRBV21-1 to TRBJ2-7; the listed D gene, TRBD1, was not tested against the DNA. TRBV21-1 is given as a pseudogene. The CDR3 spans 19 residues. This chain's CDR3 is CASSKRGPGQGPPHNEQYF. In DNA, the CDR3 is TGTGCCAGCAGCAAAAGGGGTCCGGGACAGGGGCCACCACACAACGAGCAGTACTTC.

The V and J genes are TRBV19 and TRBJ2-2, with 9 bases lining up with TRBD1. The germline V gene encodes CDR1 LNHDA and CDR2 SQIVND (reference sequence). With 7 bases clipped from V and 4 bases from J, the junction kept 10 bases outside the gene matches. The CDR3 totals 16 residues. CDR3 DNA: TGTGCCAGTACACCATCCGGGACAGGGAGCACCGGGGAGCTGTTTTTT. This translates into CASTPSGTGSTGELFF.

This clonotype appeared a few times. The chain combines TRBV20-1 with TRBJ2-7, with D perhaps matching TRBD2 (7 bases). The CDR3 is 16 residues long. V was trimmed by 3 bases and J by 3 bases, leaving 21 bases between them. The V gene's germline CDR1 is DFQATT and CDR2 SNEGSKA (reference sequence). The CDR3 DNA reads as TGCAGTGCTAGTGGGGGGGGGCGCGGGCCGATCTACGAGCAGTACTTC. This gives the protein CSASGGGRGPIYEQYF.

Only a few counts were recorded for this clonotype. The V gene is TRBV27, the J gene TRBJ2-2; 8 bases align to TRBD1. The CDR3 is 14 amino acids. Germline V lookup: CDR1 MNHEY, CDR2 SMNVEV (reference sequence). V shed 5 bases, J shed 4 bases, and the junction held 3 bases outside the gene matches. Here the CDR3 reads CASSRDRGTGELFF. CDR3 in DNA: TGTGCCAGCAGTCGCGACAGGGGCACCGGGGAGCTGTTTTTT.

The rearrangement links TRBV6-4 to TRBJ2-1, with D hard to call. Trimming left V 0 bases short and J 0 bases short, with 9 bases between. This CDR3 has 16 amino acids. Germline CDR1 and CDR2: MRHNA and SNTAGT. CDR3 coding DNA: TGTGCCAGCAGTGACTCTAGGACCGTCTCCTACAATGAGCAGTTCTTC. It specifies CASSDSRTVSYNEQFF.

This clonotype has just a few counts. J is TRBJ1-1 and V is TRBV6-5; 9 positions match TRBD1. This CDR3 has 15 amino acids. Unmatched junction bases numbered 8, after V lost 4 bases and J lost 5 bases. The germline V gene has CDR1 MNHEY and CDR2 SVGAGI. The CDR3 region is CASSLSGQGQTEAFF. The DNA of the CDR3 is TGTGCCAGCAGTTTATCGGGACAGGGCCAGACTGAAGCTTTCTTT.

V usage is TRBV29-1 and J usage is TRBJ2-5; 7 bases map to TRBD1. J was trimmed by 12 bases and V by 6 bases; bases with no gene match: 13. The CDR3 totals 12 residues. Germline V lookup: CDR1 SQVTM, CDR2 ANQGSEA. The CDR3, as DNA: TGCAGCGTCGGGGCGAGGACAGGTTCTGAGTACTTC. It translates to CSVGARTGSEYF.

About this clonotype: Mismatch with germline at one junction end may stem from a read error. This sequence joins TRBV19 and TRBJ2-7; D is perhaps TRBD1 (6 bases). Germline lookup yields CDR1 LNHDA and CDR2 SQIVND (reference sequence). The CDR3 sequence is 14 residues long. The DNA for the CDR3 is TGTGCTAGTAAACCCACGGACAGCCACTACGAGCAGTACTTC. Its translation is CASKPTDSHYEQYF.

The V gene is TRBV4-1, the J gene TRBJ2-6; D might be TRBD2 (5 bases). V gave up 4 bases and J gave up 2 bases, with 18 bases separating them. The CDR3 has 18 residues. Germline V gives CDR1 MGHRA, CDR2 YSYEKL. The CDR3 DNA sequence: TGCGCCAGCAGCCCAATCGGGATGGTAAAACCTGGGGCCAACGTCCTGACTTTC. It is translated as CASSPIGMVKPGANVLTF.

This clonotype showed up just a few times. CDR3 loop: CAWSKGSGQEEYF. CDR3 bases: TGTGCCTGGAGTAAAGGAAGCGGGCAAGAGGAGTACTTC. The V gene is TRBV30, the J gene TRBJ2-5; TRBD2 is a possible D gene (6 bases). The germline gives CDR1 GTSNPN, CDR2 SVGIG (reference sequence). The CDR3 contains 13 residues. Trimming removed 2 bases from V and 12 bases from J, with 19 bases in between. Full variable domain (remainder filled in from reference TRBV30 and TRBJ2-5): SQTIHQWPATLVQPVGSPLSLECTVEGTSNPNLYWYRQAAGRGLQLLFYSVGIGQISSEVPQNLSASRPQDRQFILSSKKLLLSDSGFYLCAWSKGSGQEEYFGPGTRLLVL.

As concerns this clonotype: The junction departs from germline at one end; a sequencing error may be responsible. The chain has TRBV5-1 and TRBJ2-3; 9 positions agree with TRBD1. The CDR3 length is 15 residues. Germline V lookup: CDR1 SGHRS, CDR2 YFSETQ. For the CDR3, the DNA is TGCGTCAGCAGCGTCAGGACAGGGGTCACAGATACGCAGTATTTT. This translates into CVSSVRTGVTDTQYF. The full variable domain, in which reference TRBV5-1 and TRBJ2-3 provide the parts outside the CDR3, is KAGVTQTPRYLIKTRGQQVTLSCSPISGHRSVSWYQQTPGQGLQFLFEYFSETQRNKGNFPGRFSGRQFSNSRSEMNVSTLELGDSALYLCVSSVRTGVTDTQYFGPGTRLTVL.

V gene TRBV4-1 combines with J gene TRBJ2-7, with D possibly called TRBD1 or TRBD2 (5 bases each). Germline V gene lookup returns CDR1 MGHRA and CDR2 YSYEKL. The CDR3 contains 15 residues. Trimming pared 4 bases from V and 5 bases from J, leaving 18 bases between. CDR3 residues: CASSPMGRTLNEQYF. CDR3 sequence (DNA): TGCGCCAGCAGCCCAATGGGACGGACGTTAAACGAGCAGTACTTC.

Only one count was recorded for this clonotype. The J gene is TRBJ2-5, the V gene TRBV6-6; D is tentatively TRBD1 or TRBD2 (5 bases each). Trimming left V 6 bases short and J 2 bases short, with 19 bases between. Germline CDR1 and CDR2: MNHNY and SVGAGI (reference sequence). There are 16 residues in the CDR3. The DNA for the CDR3 is TGTGCCAGCAGCGGTTACGGGACGCCACGGCAAGAGACCCAGTACTTC. This sequence encodes CASSGYGTPRQETQYF.